Each of the 22 T cell receptor beta chains below was sequenced from the same sample in a study of T cell changes during pregnancy in multiple sclerosis. The table came from immunoSEQ multiplex PCR; TCRdb's copy has only in-frame clones and leaves some out. The table has roughly 64,000 clones, 80% to 95% seen once. Sample: peripheral blood, taken in the second trimester of pregnancy. The source of these receptors is a female donor with multiple sclerosis, enrolled in a pregnancy study.

This rearrangement joins TRBV11-3 to TRBJ2-1, with TRBD2 identical over 10 bases. This CDR3 spans 15 amino acids. CDR1 and CDR2 (germline): SGHNT, YENEEA. Trimming at V came to 1 base and at J to 6 bases, leaving 3 bases not matched to a gene. The CDR3 region has the DNA TGTGCCAGCAGCTTAGCGTTAGCGGGAGGCAATGAGCAGTTCTTC. Translating it yields CASSLALAGGNEQFF.

The chain couples TRBV4-2 to TRBJ2-1; D not resolved. This CDR3 spans 13 amino acids. The ends were cut back, 1 base at V and 9 bases at J, with 10 bases in the middle. The V gene's germline CDR1 is LGHNA and CDR2 YNFKEQ. The DNA for the CDR3 is TGTGCCAGCAGCCAAGTTGTCTCCGTTGAGCAGTTCTTC. It yields the protein CASSQVVSVEQFF.

V and J are TRBV18 and TRBJ2-2; D is possibly TRBD2 (6 bases). Germline assignment: CDR1 KGHSH and CDR2 LQKENI. The CDR3 is 16 amino acids. The V end was cut by 0 bases, the J end by 1 base, with 9 bases between. The CDR3 DNA reads as TGTGCCAGCTCACCACCGGGTAGCGGGAACACCGGGGAGCTGTTTTTT. As protein: CASSPPGSGNTGELFF.

V gene TRBV6-6 combines with J gene TRBJ2-5; 8 nucleotides match TRBD2. Trimming cost V 7 bases and J 1 base; bases outside gene matches: 11. Germline V gives CDR1 MNHNY, CDR2 SVGAGI (reference sequence). CDR3 length: 16 residues. The CDR3 spells CASKGQSGRPQETQYF. In nucleotides, the CDR3 is TGTGCCAGCAAAGGTCAGAGCGGGAGACCCCAAGAGACCCAGTACTTC.

Worth noting for this clone: Relative to the germline gene, one junction end is altered; a read error may explain this. The genes are TRBV29-1 and TRBJ1-2; a weak D match, TRBD1 (5 bases). CDR1 and CDR2 from the germline V gene are SQVTM and ANQGSEA. The CDR3 has 13 amino acids. CDR3 protein: CSIDGPGSYGYTF. The CDR3 coding sequence is TGCAGCATTGACGGGCCAGGGTCCTATGGCTACACCTTC.

In this sample, this clone turned up a few times. V gene TRBV11-3 combines with J gene TRBJ2-1; D not resolved. The germline V gene has CDR1 SGHNT and CDR2 YENEEA. Between the trimmed V and J ends, which lost 1 base and 0 bases, there was a span of 13 bases. This CDR3 contains 17 residues. This CDR3 is CASSLVGGASSYNEQFF. In nucleotides, the CDR3 is TGTGCCAGCAGCTTAGTAGGCGGAGCCAGCTCCTACAATGAGCAGTTCTTC.

This clone was counted only a few times. The chain is built from TRBV18 and TRBJ1-5; weak D call: TRBD1 (5 bases). This CDR3 spans 17 amino acids. V was trimmed by 1 base and J by 0 bases, leaving 13 bases between them. Germline V gene data show CDR1 as KGHSH and CDR2 as LQKENI. The CDR3 DNA reads TGTGCCAGCTCACCACTCGCAGGGTACTATAGCAATCAGCCCCAGCATTTT. Translating it yields CASSPLAGYYSNQPQHF.

This clone appeared a few times. The chain uses TRBV18 and TRBJ1-1; the D is unclear. The V gene's germline CDR1 is KGHSH and CDR2 LQKENI. V lost 4 bases and J 11 bases, leaving 23 bases between the germline ends. The CDR3 runs 15 residues. The CDR3 DNA reads TGTGCCAGCTCACTCAGTCTTATCCCCGGTGAGGATGCTTTCTTT. Translated, it gives CASSLSLIPGEDAFF.

This clone came up a few times. The chain is built from TRBV30 and TRBJ1-4; D gene ambiguous. The CDR3 totals 12 residues. The V gene's germline CDR1 is GTSNPN and CDR2 SVGIG (reference sequence). With 3 bases removed from V and 8 bases from J, the gap between germline ends came to 10 bases. CDR3 DNA sequence: TGTGCCTGGAGGCAACCACAGGAAAAACTGTTTTTT. Encoded protein: CAWRQPQEKLFF.

The chain carries TRBV5-4 and TRBJ2-2; possibly TRBD1 for D (5 bases). The V end was cut by 5 bases, the J end by 3 bases, with 11 bases between. The CDR3 has 14 residues. Germline V CDR1 and CDR2: SGHNT, YYREEE (reference sequence). The CDR3: CASSRPRDTGELFF. The CDR3, as DNA: TGTGCCAGCAGTCGGCCCAGGGACACCGGGGAGCTGTTTTTT.

The chain has TRBV29-1 and TRBJ1-1; D might be TRBD1 (6 bases). The V and J ends lost 1 base and 3 bases respectively, with 15 bases between them. CDR3 size: 15 residues. Germline V CDR1 and CDR2: SQVTM, ANQGSEA. The CDR3 region is CSVEVRGYRYTEAFF. The CDR3 DNA follows: TGCAGCGTTGAAGTTAGGGGGTATAGGTACACTGAAGCTTTCTTT.

This clone was detected only once. The chain links TRBV5-1 to TRBJ2-5; tentatively, D is TRBD2 (5 bases). Germline CDR1 is SGHRS and CDR2 is YFSETQ. CDR3 length: 14 amino acids. V was cut by 0 bases and J by 5 bases, with 11 bases left in between. The DNA for the CDR3 is TGCGCCAGCAGCTTGGAAGGGTCGGGGGAGACCCAGTACTTC. Protein product: CASSLEGSGETQYF.

The J gene is TRBJ2-1, the V gene TRBV27; tentatively, D is TRBD2 (7 bases). The CDR3 consists of 16 residues. Looked up from germline, CDR1 is MNHEY and CDR2 is SMNVEV (reference sequence). The V end was cut by 5 bases, the J end by 8 bases, with 22 bases between. This CDR3 reads CASSQGRGRRRDEQFF. The CDR3 nucleotides are TGTGCCAGCAGTCAGGGGCGCGGGAGAAGGAGGGATGAGCAGTTCTTC.

The CDR3 spells CASSESVVGEAFF. The CDR3 bases are TGTGCCAGCAGTGAATCAGTCGTTGGTGAAGCTTTCTTT. This chain joins TRBV6-1 and TRBJ1-1, with D uncertain. The CDR3 runs to 13 residues. The V gene's germline CDR1 is MNHNS and CDR2 SASEGT. Trimming stripped 2 bases from V and 7 bases from J, with 11 bases between.

The chain uses TRBV29-1 and TRBJ2-3; D is uncertain. Looked up from germline, CDR1 is SQVTM and CDR2 is ANQGSEA. Trimming pared 3 bases from V and 2 bases from J, leaving 12 bases between. This CDR3 comprises 14 residues. The DNA for the CDR3 is TGCAGCGTTGACCCGACTCGTGCCACAGATACGCAGTATTTT. It specifies CSVDPTRATDTQYF.

This chain joins TRBV7-9 and TRBJ1-3; 7 positions agree with TRBD1. The CDR3 spans 12 residues. The ends lost 11 bases at V and 2 bases at J; junction bases unmatched: 3. From germline, CDR1 is SEHNR and CDR2 FQNEAQ (reference sequence). The CDR3 DNA is TGTGCCTGGGACAGCCCTGGAAACACCATATATTTT. Translating gives CAWDSPGNTIYF.

The V gene is TRBV18, the J gene TRBJ2-1; weak D call: TRBD1 (6 bases). The CDR3 consists of 17 residues. V was trimmed by 5 bases and J by 2 bases, leaving 19 bases between them. Germline assignment: CDR1 KGHSH and CDR2 LQKENI. The CDR3 DNA follows: TGTGCCAGCTCAGCTACACTCTCAGGGGACCCCTACAATGAGCAGTTCTTC. The encoded protein is CASSATLSGDPYNEQFF.

The chain employs TRBV18 and TRBJ1-1, with a weak D call TRBD1 (5 bases). With 3 bases removed from V and 0 bases from J, the gap between germline ends came to 11 bases. Per the germline V gene, CDR1 is KGHSH and CDR2 is LQKENI. The CDR3 extends over 15 amino acids. Written as DNA, the CDR3 is TGTGCCAGCTCACCTCTGGAAGGGGTGAACACTGAAGCTTTCTTT. Protein: CASSPLEGVNTEAFF.

This chain uses TRBV19 with TRBJ2-5; D possibly corresponds to TRBD1 (5 bases). Germline values: CDR1 LNHDA, CDR2 SQIVND (reference sequence). The CDR3 length is 16 residues. V was trimmed by 6 bases and J by 1 base, leaving 18 bases between them. The CDR3 DNA reads TGTGCCAGTAGACAAACTTGGGGCGGACCCCAAGAGACCCAGTACTTC. Translation: CASRQTWGGPQETQYF.

The gene calls are TRBV30 and TRBJ2-7, with a tentative D call TRBD2 (6 bases). Trimming removed 0 bases from V and 4 bases from J, with 16 bases in between. The germline V gene encodes CDR1 GTSNPN and CDR2 SVGIG (reference sequence). This CDR3 contains 15 residues. This CDR3 is CAWSVRFGREYEQYF. CDR3 nucleotide sequence: TGTGCCTGGAGTGTACGATTCGGGAGAGAATACGAGCAGTACTTC.

This sequence joins TRBV5-6 and TRBJ1-1; tentatively, D is TRBD1 (6 bases). This CDR3 spans 16 amino acids. Trimming took off 0 bases at V and 2 bases at J, with 14 bases between the two ends. Germline V gene sequence: CDR1 SGHDT, CDR2 YYEEEE. The CDR3 loop is CASSLGPGQPNTEAFF. The CDR3 DNA follows: TGTGCCAGCAGCTTGGGGCCCGGACAGCCAAACACTGAAGCTTTCTTT.

This clone has only one observation. The gene calls are TRBV30 and TRBJ2-3; 10 bases map to TRBD2. V lost 1 base to trimming and J lost 2 bases; unmatched junction nucleotides: 3. The CDR3 totals 15 residues. Germline loops: CDR1 GTSNPN, CDR2 SVGIG (reference sequence). The CDR3 loop reads CAWSGTSGLTDTQYF. For the CDR3, the DNA is TGTGCCTGGAGTGGGACTAGCGGACTCACAGATACGCAGTATTTT.